The next 20 T cell receptor beta chains were all read from a single sample in a study of shared clonotypes between healthy human individuals. The table came from immunoSEQ multiplex PCR; TCRdb's copy has only in-frame clones and leaves some out. Found here are about 2.4 million clones, under 95% of them singletons; the top ten hold approximately 0.35%. The sequencing input was naive CD4+ T cells from PBMCs. Subset defined: CD45RA+ positively selected. The origin of the receptors is a man younger than 35 in good health. Some clones in this sample may be carry-over from other donors' samples.

The chain employs TRBV4-1 and TRBJ2-3; D gene ambiguous. The V and J ends lost 1 base and 2 bases respectively, with 16 bases between them. This CDR3 comprises 17 residues. From germline, CDR1 is MGHRA and CDR2 YSYEKL. CDR3 sequence reads: CASSQGRAHVITDTQYF. The CDR3 coding sequence is TGCGCCAGCAGCCAAGGTCGGGCGCACGTGATCACAGATACGCAGTATTTT.

The J gene is TRBJ2-7, the V gene TRBV2; 8 bases line up with TRBD1. The germline gives CDR1 SNHLY, CDR2 FYNNEI. CDR3 length equals 14 residues. Trimming took 4 bases from V and 8 from J; bases not matched to a gene: 10. The CDR3 bases are TGTGCCAGCAGTGTGGGGCAGGGGGCGATGAAGCAGTACTTC. This encodes CASSVGQGAMKQYF.

The V call is TRBV9, the J call TRBJ1-1, with 9 nucleotides matching TRBD1. From germline, CDR1 is SGDLS and CDR2 YYNGEE. CDR3 size: 15 residues. V gave up 2 bases and J gave up 3 bases; unmatched junction bases: 5. The CDR3 nucleotides are TGTGCCAGCAGCGTGTACAGGGGGCTGGACACTGAAGCTTTCTTT. Translation: CASSVYRGLDTEAFF.

This chain links TRBV28 with TRBJ1-2; a possible D gene is TRBD1 (6 bases). The CDR3 contains 17 residues. CDR1 is MDHEN, CDR2 SYDVKM, per germline. Trimming pared 7 bases from V and 1 base from J, leaving 22 bases between. The DNA for the CDR3 is TGTGCCAGCATCCCTTGGGGGGCCGGTAATTTTAACTATGGCTACACCTTC. Amino acid sequence: CASIPWGAGNFNYGYTF.

This clone was observed a handful of times. The chain uses TRBV28 and TRBJ1-1; unclear D gene. Germline CDR1 is MDHEN and CDR2 is SYDVKM. This CDR3 is 15 amino acids long. V was trimmed by 3 bases and J by 1 base, leaving 12 bases between them. The CDR3 is CASSLGSRGNTEAFF. The CDR3 DNA is TGTGCCAGCAGTTTGGGCAGCCGAGGGAACACTGAAGCTTTCTTT.

Note on this clone: Other nucleotide sequences in the sample specify the same CDR3. V and J are TRBV28 and TRBJ2-7, with D unclear. V shed 5 bases and J shed 4 bases, with 6 bases lying between them. The germline V gene has CDR1 MDHEN and CDR2 SYDVKM. There are 11 residues in the CDR3. As DNA, the CDR3 is TGTGCCAGCAGTCGGCAGTACGAGCAGTACTTC. Translated: CASSRQYEQYF.

This chain uses TRBV4-2 with TRBJ2-1, with 11 bases lining up with TRBD2. The ends lost 1 base at V and 7 bases at J; junction bases unmatched: 3. CDR3 length equals 15 residues. Germline V CDR1 and CDR2: LGHNA, YNFKEQ. The CDR3 nucleotides read TGTGCCAGCAGCCAAGGAACTAGCGGGAGAAATGAGCAGTTCTTC. It is translated as CASSQGTSGRNEQFF.

The V and J genes are TRBV18 and TRBJ1-5, with a weak D call TRBD1 (5 bases). V was cut by 3 bases and J by 4 bases, with 13 bases left in between. CDR3 length: 15 amino acids. Germline CDR1 KGHSH, CDR2 LQKENI. Here the CDR3 reads CASSPGQGRNQPQHF. The CDR3 bases are TGTGCCAGCTCACCCGGTCAGGGACGGAATCAGCCCCAGCATTTT. The whole variable domain, remainder taken from reference TRBV18 and TRBJ1-5, is NAGVMQNPRHLVRRRGQEARLRCSPMKGHSHVYWYRQLPEEGLKFMVYLQKENIIDESGMPKERFSAEFPKEGPSILRIQQVVRGDSAAYFCASSPGQGRNQPQHFGDGTRLSIL.

The table lists this clone with a count of one. CDR3 sequence (DNA): TGCGCCAGCAGCTTGAGCGCAGGGAGCTCTGGGGCCAACGTCCTGACTTTC. Translating it yields CASSLSAGSSGANVLTF. The chain employs TRBV5-1 and TRBJ2-6, with D tentatively TRBD1 or TRBD2 (5 bases each). The length of the CDR3 is 17 residues. V gave up 1 base and J gave up 0 bases, with 11 bases separating them. The germline gives CDR1 SGHRS, CDR2 YFSETQ.

This clone appeared once. The chain is built from TRBV9 and TRBJ1-2, with D unresolved. CDR1 is SGDLS and CDR2 is YYNGEE in the germline V gene. Trimming pared 7 bases from V and 0 bases from J, leaving 7 bases between. The CDR3 covers 12 residues. The chain's CDR3 is CASAGPNYGYTF. DNA for the CDR3: TGTGCCAGCGCGGGTCCTAACTATGGCTACACCTTC.

This clone was observed a handful of times. The V call is TRBV7-9, the J call TRBJ1-5; tentative D call: TRBD1 (5 bases). The V gene lost 5 bases and the J gene lost 4 bases, with 15 bases spanning the gap. This CDR3 region has 15 residues. Germline lookup yields CDR1 SEHNR and CDR2 FQNEAQ (reference sequence). The CDR3 protein is CASSVSTGPNQPQHF. The CDR3 nucleotides read TGTGCCAGCAGCGTATCCACAGGACCTAATCAGCCCCAGCATTTT. Supplemented by reference TRBV7-9 and TRBJ1-5, the full variable domain reads DTGVSQNPRHKITKRGQNVTFRCDPISEHNRLYWYRQTLGQGPEFLTYFQNEAQLEKSRLLSDRFSAERPKGSFSTLEIQRTEQGDSAMYLCASSVSTGPNQPQHFGDGTRLSIL.

The rearrangement joins TRBV19 to TRBJ2-5, with D possibly TRBD2 on 6 matching bases. This CDR3 spans 15 amino acids. V shed 3 bases and J shed 5 bases, with 16 bases lying between them. Germline V gene data show CDR1 as LNHDA and CDR2 as SQIVND (reference sequence). CDR3 loop: CASSILGGAGETQYF. The CDR3 nucleotides are TGTGCCAGTAGTATCCTGGGCGGGGCCGGGGAGACCCAGTACTTC. Full variable domain (outside the CDR3, taken from reference TRBV19 and TRBJ2-5): DGGITQSPKYLFRKEGQNVTLSCEQNLNHDAMYWYRQDPGQGLRLIYYSQIVNDFQKGDIAEGYSVSREKKESFPLTVTSAQKNPTAFYLCASSILGGAGETQYFGPGTRLLVL.

This clone was seen a handful of times. The same CDR3 arises from other DNA sequences in this sample as well. The CDR3: CASSVQTGNTEAFF. The CDR3, as DNA: TGTGCCAGCAGCGTACAAACAGGTAACACTGAAGCTTTCTTT. The rearrangement uses TRBV9 and TRBJ1-1, with TRBD1 as a possible D gene (5 bases). The germline V and J ends were trimmed by 1 base and 2 bases, with 9 bases remaining between them. The CDR3 spans 14 residues. The germline V gene encodes CDR1 SGDLS and CDR2 YYNGEE.

The chain carries TRBV5-5 and TRBJ1-4, with D unresolved. V was shortened by 0 bases and J by 8 bases, with 8 bases between the two germline ends. Germline V CDR1 and CDR2: SGHKS, YYEKEE (reference sequence). CDR3 size: 13 residues. The CDR3 protein is CASSLAAREKLFF. CDR3 DNA sequence: TGTGCCAGCAGCTTGGCAGCGAGGGAAAAACTGTTTTTT.

This chain links TRBV2 with TRBJ2-2; 8 bases agree with TRBD2. Per germline, CDR1 SNHLY and CDR2 FYNNEI. Germline trimming cut 8 bases from V and 5 bases from J; bases unmatched to any gene: 16. The CDR3 consists of 17 residues. As DNA, the CDR3 is TGTGCCAGCCGCAAAGGTTCCAGCGGGAGCGGGACCGGGGAGCTGTTTTTT. This translates into CASRKGSSGSGTGELFF.

The chain couples TRBV6-1 to TRBJ2-1; D is unclear. Between the trimmed V and J ends, which lost 6 bases and 0 bases, there was a span of 12 bases. This CDR3 is 15 amino acids long. CDR1 and CDR2 (germline): MNHNS, SASEGT. The chain's CDR3 is CASRPVPNSYNEQFF. As DNA, the CDR3 is TGTGCCAGCAGACCGGTCCCCAACTCCTACAATGAGCAGTTCTTC.

This sequence joins TRBV5-8 and TRBJ1-1, with D hard to call. Germline CDR1 is SGHTS and CDR2 is YDEGEE. The V end lost 1 base, the J end lost 8 bases, and 12 bases lay between the germline ends. This CDR3 comprises 13 residues. The CDR3 DNA is TGTGCCAGCAGCTTGTTCCGGGCGGGCGAAGCTTTCTTT. Translating gives CASSLFRAGEAFF. The whole variable domain, filled in from reference TRBV5-8 and TRBJ1-1, reads EAGVTQSPTHLIKTRGQQATLRCSPISGHTSVYWYQQALGLGLQFLLWYDEGEERNRGNFPPRFSGRQFPNYSSELNVNALELEDSALYLCASSLFRAGEAFFGQGTRLTVV.

There are a few counts of this clone. At one boundary the junction diverges from the germline segment, which might be a read error. The chain is built from TRBV4-3 and TRBJ1-3; D not certain. This CDR3 has 13 amino acids. Germline CDR1 reads LGHNA; CDR2 reads YSLEER. The CDR3 protein is CASSQTSQIVLHF. The CDR3 DNA sequence: TGCGCCAGCAGCCAAACCTCACAGATAGTTCTGCATTTT.

A single count supports this clone. This chain connects TRBV29-1 to TRBJ2-1, with 9 nucleotides matching TRBD2. The junction had 11 bases not matched to a gene; V was cut back by 6 bases and J by 8 bases. The CDR3 covers 14 residues. Germline assignment: CDR1 SQVTM and CDR2 ANQGSEA. The CDR3 here is CSVISGRPIDEQFF. For the CDR3, the DNA is TGCAGCGTCATAAGCGGGAGGCCCATCGATGAGCAGTTCTTC.

The chain uses TRBV7-9 and TRBJ2-3; D unclear. CDR1 SEHNR and CDR2 FQNEAQ come from the germline V gene (reference sequence). This CDR3 has 13 residues. Trimming cost V 6 bases and J 0 bases, with 7 bases left between them. The DNA for the CDR3 is TGTGCCAGCAGGTTCGACAGCACAGATACGCAGTATTTT. Its translation: CASRFDSTDTQYF. Drawing the rest from reference TRBV7-9 and TRBJ2-3, the complete variable domain is DTGVSQNPRHKITKRGQNVTFRCDPISEHNRLYWYRQTLGQGPEFLTYFQNEAQLEKSRLLSDRFSAERPKGSFSTLEIQRTEQGDSAMYLCASRFDSTDTQYFGPGTRLTVL.